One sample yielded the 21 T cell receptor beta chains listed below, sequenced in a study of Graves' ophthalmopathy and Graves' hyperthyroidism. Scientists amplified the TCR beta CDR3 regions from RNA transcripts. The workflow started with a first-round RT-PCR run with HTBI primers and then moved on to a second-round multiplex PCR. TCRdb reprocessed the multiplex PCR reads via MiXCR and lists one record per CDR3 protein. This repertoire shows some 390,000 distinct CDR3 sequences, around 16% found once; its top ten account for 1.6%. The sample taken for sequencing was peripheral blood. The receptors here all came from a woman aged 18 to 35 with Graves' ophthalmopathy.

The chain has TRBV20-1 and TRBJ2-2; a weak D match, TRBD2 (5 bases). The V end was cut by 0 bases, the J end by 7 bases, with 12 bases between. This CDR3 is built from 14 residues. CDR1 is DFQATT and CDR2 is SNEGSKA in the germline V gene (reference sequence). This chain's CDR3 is CSARDGGSDGELFF. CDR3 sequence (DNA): TGCAGTGCTAGAGATGGTGGGAGCGACGGGGAGCTGTTTTTT.

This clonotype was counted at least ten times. CDR3: CASSSTTGRTEAFF. In DNA form, the CDR3 reads TGTGCCAGCAGCTCAACGACAGGGCGCACTGAAGCTTTCTTT. The genes are TRBV11-2 and TRBJ1-1, with 7 bases matching TRBD1. CDR3 length: 14 amino acids. V lost 4 bases to trimming and J lost 4 bases; unmatched junction nucleotides: 6. Germline V gives CDR1 SGHAT, CDR2 FQNNGV.

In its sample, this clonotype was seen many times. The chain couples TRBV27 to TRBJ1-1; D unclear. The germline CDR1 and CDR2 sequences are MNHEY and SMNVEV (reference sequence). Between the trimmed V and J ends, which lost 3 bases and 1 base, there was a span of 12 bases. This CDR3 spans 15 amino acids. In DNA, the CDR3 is TGTGCCAGCAGTTTTTCGCCCCGGGCGAACACTGAAGCTTTCTTT. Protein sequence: CASSFSPRANTEAFF.

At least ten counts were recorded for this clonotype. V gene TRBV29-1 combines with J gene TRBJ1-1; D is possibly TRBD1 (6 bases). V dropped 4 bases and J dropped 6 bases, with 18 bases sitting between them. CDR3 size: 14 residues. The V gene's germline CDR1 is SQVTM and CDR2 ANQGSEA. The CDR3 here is CSVARGQREAEAFF. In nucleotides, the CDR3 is TGCAGCGTTGCCCGTGGACAGCGCGAGGCTGAAGCTTTCTTT.

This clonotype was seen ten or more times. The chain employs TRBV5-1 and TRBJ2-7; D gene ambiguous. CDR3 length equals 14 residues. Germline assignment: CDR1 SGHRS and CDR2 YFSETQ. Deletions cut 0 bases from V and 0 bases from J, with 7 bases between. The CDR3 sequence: CASSLEASSYEQYF. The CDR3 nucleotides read TGCGCCAGCAGCTTGGAGGCTAGCTCCTACGAGCAGTACTTC.

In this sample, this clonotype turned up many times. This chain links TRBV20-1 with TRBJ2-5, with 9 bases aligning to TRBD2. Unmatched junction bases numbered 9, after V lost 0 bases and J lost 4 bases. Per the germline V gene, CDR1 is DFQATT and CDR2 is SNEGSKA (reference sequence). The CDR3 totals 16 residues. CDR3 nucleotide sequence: TGCAGTGCTAGAGATTTTAGCGGGGGAGGCCCAGAGACCCAGTACTTC. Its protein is CSARDFSGGGPETQYF.

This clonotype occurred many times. The CDR3 region is CSVRQGDGYTF. DNA for the CDR3: TGCAGCGTCAGACAAGGGGATGGCTACACCTTC. The rearrangement links TRBV29-1 to TRBJ1-2; TRBD1 is a possible D gene (5 bases). V was clipped by 6 bases and J by 6 bases, with 11 bases between them. Germline V CDR1 and CDR2: SQVTM, ANQGSEA. The CDR3 is 11 residues long.

CDR3 amino acids: CASSQDWGSTSYEQYF. The CDR3 DNA reads TGCGCCAGCAGCCAAGATTGGGGTAGCACTTCCTACGAGCAGTACTTC. This sequence joins TRBV4-1 and TRBJ2-7; no firm D call. Per germline, CDR1 MGHRA and CDR2 YSYEKL. V lost 0 bases, J lost 1 base, and 13 bases lay in between. CDR3 length: 16 residues.

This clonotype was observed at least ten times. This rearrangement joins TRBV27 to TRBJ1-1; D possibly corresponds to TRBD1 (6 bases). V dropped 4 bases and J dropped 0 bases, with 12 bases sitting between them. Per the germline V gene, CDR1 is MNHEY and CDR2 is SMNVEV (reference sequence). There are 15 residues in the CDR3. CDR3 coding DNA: TGTGCCAGCAGTTCCGTCGGACAGCTGAACACTGAAGCTTTCTTT. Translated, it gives CASSSVGQLNTEAFF.

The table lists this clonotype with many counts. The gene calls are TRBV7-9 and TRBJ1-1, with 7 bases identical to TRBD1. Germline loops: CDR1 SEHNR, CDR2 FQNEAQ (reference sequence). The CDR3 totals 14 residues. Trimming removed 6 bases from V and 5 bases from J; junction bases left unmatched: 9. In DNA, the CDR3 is TGTGCCAGCAGGCCGGGAGGGGGCGCGACTGAAGCTTTCTTT. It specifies CASRPGGGATEAFF. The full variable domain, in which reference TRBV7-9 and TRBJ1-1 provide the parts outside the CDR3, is DTGVSQNPRHKITKRGQNVTFRCDPISEHNRLYWYRQTLGQGPEFLTYFQNEAQLEKSRLLSDRFSAERPKGSFSTLEIQRTEQGDSAMYLCASRPGGGATEAFFGQGTRLTVV.

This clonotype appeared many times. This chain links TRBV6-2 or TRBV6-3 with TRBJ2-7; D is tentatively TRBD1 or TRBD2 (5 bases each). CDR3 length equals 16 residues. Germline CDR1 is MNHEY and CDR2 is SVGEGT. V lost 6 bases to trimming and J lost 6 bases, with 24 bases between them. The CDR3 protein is CASRLWAGTPLGEQYF. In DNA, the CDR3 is TGTGCCAGCAGACTTTGGGCCGGGACCCCACTGGGCGAGCAGTACTTC.

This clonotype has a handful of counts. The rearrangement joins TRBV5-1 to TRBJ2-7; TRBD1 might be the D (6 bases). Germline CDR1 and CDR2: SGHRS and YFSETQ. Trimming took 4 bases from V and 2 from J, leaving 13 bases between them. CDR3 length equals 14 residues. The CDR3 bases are TGCGCCAGCAGCCCGTCAGGGGACCCCTACGAGCAGTACTTC. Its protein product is CASSPSGDPYEQYF.

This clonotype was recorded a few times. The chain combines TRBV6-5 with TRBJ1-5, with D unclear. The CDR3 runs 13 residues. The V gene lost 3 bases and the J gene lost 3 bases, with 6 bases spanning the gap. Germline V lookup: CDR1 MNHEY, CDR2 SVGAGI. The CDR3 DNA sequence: TGTGCCAGCAGTTATGAGCACAATCAGCCCCAGCATTTT. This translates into CASSYEHNQPQHF.

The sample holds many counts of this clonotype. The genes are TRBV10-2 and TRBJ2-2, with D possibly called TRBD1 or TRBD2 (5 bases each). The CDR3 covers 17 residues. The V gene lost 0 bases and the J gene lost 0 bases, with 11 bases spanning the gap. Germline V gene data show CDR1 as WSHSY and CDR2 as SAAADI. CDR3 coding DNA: TGCGCCAGCAGTGAGTCGTTGGGACCCCCGAACACCGGGGAGCTGTTTTTT. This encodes CASSESLGPPNTGELFF.

The CDR3 sequence: CASSFFTDSNQPQHF. For the CDR3, the DNA is TGTGCCAGCAGCTTCTTTACGGATAGCAATCAGCCCCAGCATTTT. This chain connects TRBV7-2 to TRBJ1-5; D remains unclear. Germline CDR1 reads SGHTA; CDR2 reads FQGNSA. This CDR3 contains 15 residues. Trimming removed 3 bases from V and 0 bases from J, with 9 bases in between. The full variable domain, in which reference TRBV7-2 and TRBJ1-5 provide the parts outside the CDR3, is GAGVSQSPSNKVTEKGKDVELRCDPISGHTALYWYRQSLGQGLEFLIYFQGNSAPDKSGLPSDRFSAERTGGSVSTLTIQRTQQEDSAVYLCASSFFTDSNQPQHFGDGTRLSIL.

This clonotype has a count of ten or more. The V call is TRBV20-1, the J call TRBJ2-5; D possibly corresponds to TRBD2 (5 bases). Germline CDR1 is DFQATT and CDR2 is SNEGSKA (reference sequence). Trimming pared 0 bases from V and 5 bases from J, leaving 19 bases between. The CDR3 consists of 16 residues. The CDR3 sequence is CSARDVRETVHETQYF. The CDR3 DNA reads TGCAGTGCTAGAGATGTGAGGGAGACGGTTCACGAGACCCAGTACTTC.

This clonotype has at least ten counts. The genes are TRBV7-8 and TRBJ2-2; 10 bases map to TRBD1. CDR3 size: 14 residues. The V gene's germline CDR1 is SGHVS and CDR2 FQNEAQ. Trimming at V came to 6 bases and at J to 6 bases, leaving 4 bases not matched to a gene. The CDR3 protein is CASRGQGLAGELFF. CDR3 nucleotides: TGTGCCAGCAGGGGACAGGGGCTCGCCGGGGAGCTGTTTTTT.

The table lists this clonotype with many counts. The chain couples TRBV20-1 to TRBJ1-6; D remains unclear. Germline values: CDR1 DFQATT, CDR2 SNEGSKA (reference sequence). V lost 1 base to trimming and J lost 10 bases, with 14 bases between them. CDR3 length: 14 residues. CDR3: CSARVRGFDSPLHF. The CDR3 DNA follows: TGCAGTGCTAGAGTTCGCGGGTTCGACTCACCCCTCCACTTT.

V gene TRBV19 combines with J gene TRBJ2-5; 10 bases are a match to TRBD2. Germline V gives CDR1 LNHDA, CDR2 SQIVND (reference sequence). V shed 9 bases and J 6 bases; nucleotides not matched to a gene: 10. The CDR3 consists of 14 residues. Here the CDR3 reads CASRPSGREQTQYF. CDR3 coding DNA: TGTGCCAGCCGACCTAGCGGGAGAGAGCAGACCCAGTACTTC.

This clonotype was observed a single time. CDR3 sequence (DNA): TGTGCCAGCAGATCGACAGCCATGGATGGCTACACCTTC. Protein: CASRSTAMDGYTF. This sequence joins TRBV28 and TRBJ1-2, with D possibly matching TRBD1 (5 bases). Germline-derived CDR1 and CDR2 are MDHEN and SYDVKM. Deletions cut 6 bases from V and 6 bases from J, with 14 bases between. The CDR3 runs to 13 residues.

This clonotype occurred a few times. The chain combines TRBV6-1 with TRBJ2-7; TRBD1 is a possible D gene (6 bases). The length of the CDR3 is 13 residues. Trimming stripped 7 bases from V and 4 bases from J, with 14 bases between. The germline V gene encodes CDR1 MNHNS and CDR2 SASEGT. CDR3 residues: CASKKQGVYEQYF. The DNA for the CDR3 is TGTGCCAGCAAGAAACAGGGTGTTTACGAGCAGTACTTC.